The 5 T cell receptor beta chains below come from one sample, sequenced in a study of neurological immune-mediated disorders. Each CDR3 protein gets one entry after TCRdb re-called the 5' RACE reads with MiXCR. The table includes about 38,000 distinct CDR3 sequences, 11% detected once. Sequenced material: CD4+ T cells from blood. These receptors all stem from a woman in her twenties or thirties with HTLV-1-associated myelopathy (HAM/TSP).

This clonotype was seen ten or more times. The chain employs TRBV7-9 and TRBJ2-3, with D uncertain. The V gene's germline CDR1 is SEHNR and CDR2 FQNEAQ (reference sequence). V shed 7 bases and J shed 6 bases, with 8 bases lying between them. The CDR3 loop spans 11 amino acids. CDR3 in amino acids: CASTEADTQYF. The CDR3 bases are TGTGCCAGCACCGAAGCGGATACGCAGTATTTT.

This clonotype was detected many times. The CDR3 DNA sequence: TGTGCCATCGGCGGCCAGCGGGGGGACAATGAGCAGTTCTTC. Its protein product is CAIGGQRGDNEQFF. This chain links TRBV10-3 with TRBJ2-1; 9 bases are shared with TRBD2. The CDR3 is 14 amino acids. Germline CDR1 is ENHRY and CDR2 is SYGVKD. V was pared by 8 bases and J by 5 bases, with 7 bases of the junction left unmatched.

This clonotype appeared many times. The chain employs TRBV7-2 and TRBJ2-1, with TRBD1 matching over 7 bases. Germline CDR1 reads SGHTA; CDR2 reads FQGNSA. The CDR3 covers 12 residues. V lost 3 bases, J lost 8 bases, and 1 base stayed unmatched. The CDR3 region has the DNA TGTGCCAGCAGCTTGACAGGGCATGAGCAGTTCTTC. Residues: CASSLTGHEQFF.

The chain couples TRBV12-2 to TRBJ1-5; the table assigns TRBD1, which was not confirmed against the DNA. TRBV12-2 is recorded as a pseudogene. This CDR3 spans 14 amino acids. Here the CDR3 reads CASRLACRDQPQHF. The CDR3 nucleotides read TGTGCAAGTCGCTTAGCGTGCCGGGATCAGCCCCAGCATTTT.

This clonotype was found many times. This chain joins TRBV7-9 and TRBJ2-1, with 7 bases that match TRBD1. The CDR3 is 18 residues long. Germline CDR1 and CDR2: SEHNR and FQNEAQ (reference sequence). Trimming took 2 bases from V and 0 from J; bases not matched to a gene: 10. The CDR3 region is CASSLRRRGKSSYNEQFF. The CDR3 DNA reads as TGTGCCAGCAGCTTACGACGCAGGGGGAAGAGCTCCTACAATGAGCAGTTCTTC.